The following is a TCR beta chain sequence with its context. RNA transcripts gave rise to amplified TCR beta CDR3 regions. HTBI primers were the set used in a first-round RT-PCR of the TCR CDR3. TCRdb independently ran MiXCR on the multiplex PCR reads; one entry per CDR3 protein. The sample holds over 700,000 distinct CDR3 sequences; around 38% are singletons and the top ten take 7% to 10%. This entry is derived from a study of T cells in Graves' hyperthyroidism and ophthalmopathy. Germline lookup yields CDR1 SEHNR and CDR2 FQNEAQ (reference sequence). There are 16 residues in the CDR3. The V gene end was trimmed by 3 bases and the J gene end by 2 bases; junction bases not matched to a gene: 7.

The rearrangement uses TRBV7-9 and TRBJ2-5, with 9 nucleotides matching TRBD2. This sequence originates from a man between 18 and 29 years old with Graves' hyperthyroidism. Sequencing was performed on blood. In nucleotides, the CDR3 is TGTGCCAGCAGCTTGGGGGCTAGCGGGGCGCAAGAGACCCAGTACTTC. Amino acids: CASSLGASGAQETQYF.